Below are 8 T cell receptor beta chains sequenced from a single sample in a study of shared T cell receptors in the human thymus. Only in-frame clones appear in the TCRdb table, and some are missing; sequencing was by immunoSEQ multiplex PCR. This sample has about 610,000 clones, with around nine tenths found just once. These data were also reused for a study on human thymus T cells.

Sequenced: thymocytes. These TCRs come from a boy younger than two with a congenital heart defect.

V usage is TRBV6-1 and J usage is TRBJ2-5; D perhaps matches TRBD1 (5 bases). The germline CDR1 and CDR2 sequences are MNHNS and SASEGT. Trimming cost V 0 bases and J 2 bases, with 13 bases left between them. This CDR3 comprises 16 residues. CDR3 residues: CASSEAGPRQQETQYF. CDR3 bases: TGTGCCAGCAGTGAAGCCGGCCCTCGACAGCAAGAGACCCAGTACTTC.

The chain employs TRBV9 and TRBJ2-1; 8 nucleotides match TRBD2. Trimming took 0 bases from V and 8 from J; bases not matched to a gene: 10. In germline, CDR1 is SGDLS, CDR2 YYNGEE. The length of the CDR3 is 16 residues. The CDR3 is CASSVGRGGAGDEQFF. For the CDR3, the DNA is TGTGCCAGCAGCGTAGGGAGGGGTGGAGCGGGAGATGAGCAGTTCTTC.

The chain has TRBV4-3 and TRBJ2-1; 11 positions agree with TRBD2. With 0 bases clipped from V and 7 bases from J, the junction kept 14 bases outside the gene matches. The CDR3 contains 19 residues. Germline V gene data show CDR1 as LGHNA and CDR2 as YSLEER. CDR3 DNA: TGCGCCAGCAGCCAAGAAGAGGGGAGAACTAGCGGGAGAAAGAATGAGCAGTTCTTC. Translating gives CASSQEEGRTSGRKNEQFF.

In DNA, the CDR3 is TGTGCCAGCAGTTTAAGAGCTGCAGATACGCAGTATTTT. It codes for CASSLRAADTQYF. V gene TRBV27 combines with J gene TRBJ2-3; D gene uncertain. V was trimmed by 2 bases and J by 4 bases, leaving 7 bases between them. Germline assignment: CDR1 MNHEY and CDR2 SMNVEV (reference sequence). The CDR3 loop spans 13 amino acids.

This rearrangement joins TRBV4-1 to TRBJ2-3; 11 nucleotides agree with TRBD2. Germline CDR1 MGHRA, CDR2 YSYEKL. The V and J ends lost 4 bases and 0 bases, in that order; junction bases with no gene match: 12. The CDR3 has 19 amino acids. CDR3 residues: CASSLSGRAQRPSTDTQYF. The CDR3 nucleotides read TGCGCCAGCAGCCTTAGCGGGAGGGCTCAGAGGCCTAGCACAGATACGCAGTATTTT.

CDR3 sequence reads: CASSTGTGGPETQYF. The CDR3 DNA reads as TGTGCCAGCAGTACCGGGACAGGGGGCCCGGAGACCCAGTACTTC. The V call is TRBV6-5, the J call TRBJ2-5, with 12 bases that match TRBD1. The CDR3 sequence is 15 residues long. Germline loops: CDR1 MNHEY, CDR2 SVGAGI. Trimming cost V 5 bases and J 5 bases; bases outside gene matches: 6.

The chain recombines TRBV29-1 with TRBJ2-1, with 16 positions matching TRBD2. This CDR3 contains 17 residues. Germline assignment: CDR1 SQVTM and CDR2 ANQGSEA. J gave up 6 bases and V 4 bases, and 9 bases lay outside the gene matches. CDR3 coding DNA: TGCAGCGTTGGACCGGGACTAGCGGGAGGGCCGGCCAATGAGCAGTTCTTC. This encodes CSVGPGLAGGPANEQFF.

The chain joins TRBV4-3 to TRBJ1-5; possibly TRBD1 for D (5 bases). The CDR3 is 16 amino acids. Trimming cost V 4 bases and J 6 bases, with 19 bases left between them. Germline CDR1 and CDR2: LGHNA and YSLEER. CDR3 bases: TGCGCCAGCAGCCCCCAGCTGGGGCCTCTCCGTCAGCCCCAGCATTTT. Encoded protein: CASSPQLGPLRQPQHF.